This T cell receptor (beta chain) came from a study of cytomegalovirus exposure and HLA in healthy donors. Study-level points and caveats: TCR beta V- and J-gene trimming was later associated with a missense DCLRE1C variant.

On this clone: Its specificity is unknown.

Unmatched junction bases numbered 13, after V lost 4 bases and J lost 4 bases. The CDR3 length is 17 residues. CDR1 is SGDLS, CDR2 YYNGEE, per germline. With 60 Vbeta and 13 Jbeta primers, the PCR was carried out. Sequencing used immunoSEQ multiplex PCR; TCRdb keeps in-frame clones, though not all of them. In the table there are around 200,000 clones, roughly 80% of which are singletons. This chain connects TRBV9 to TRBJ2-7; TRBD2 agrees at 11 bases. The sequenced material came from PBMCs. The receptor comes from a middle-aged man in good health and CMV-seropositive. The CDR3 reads CASSIGGGLAASYEQYF. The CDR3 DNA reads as TGTGCCAGCAGCATAGGGGGGGGACTAGCGGCTTCATACGAGCAGTACTTC.